A selection of T cell receptor beta chains follows, all from one sample in a study of shared clonotypes between healthy human individuals. Clones were read by immunoSEQ multiplex PCR, and TCRdb kept only the in-frame ones, dropping some. The sample yields fewer than 600,000 clones, around 81% seen once. The sample consisted of PBMCs. The source of these receptors is a woman aged 35 to 49 in good health. Some clones in this sample may be carry-over from other donors' samples. Each CDR3 is given with its conserved first and last residue.

cdr3_aa	v_call	j_call
CSVDSGQADTQYF	TRBV29-1	TRBJ2-3
CASSKLAKQLSYEQYF	TRBV21-1	TRBJ2-7
CAISRLSVSSGANVLTF	TRBV10-3	TRBJ2-6
CASSLGHRYGYTF	TRBV13	TRBJ1-2
CASSPLAGGPEGDTQYF	TRBV5-6	TRBJ2-3
CASSPGFDTGELFF	TRBV18	TRBJ2-2
CANTIETDRELFF	TRBV2	TRBJ2-1
CASREGLEDTQYF	TRBV28	TRBJ2-3
CASSLSAATNEKLFF	TRBV5-1	TRBJ1-4
CSVEDLWGLGEAFF	TRBV29-1	TRBJ1-1
CASSSDRGPGNTIYF	TRBV18	TRBJ1-3
CASSGTGGPEKLFF	TRBV5-1	TRBJ1-4
CASSLDYGETQYF	TRBV6-1	TRBJ2-5
CASSDRGPLYNEQFF	TRBV10-1	TRBJ2-1
CASSVSGRTQETQYF	TRBV5-1	TRBJ2-5
CASSRGTYEQYF	TRBV11-1	TRBJ2-7
CASSYSSGGSYEQYF	TRBV6-5	TRBJ2-7
CASSLSAAGRGADTQYF	TRBV7-2	TRBJ2-3
CASSSDRRVLGGANVLTF	TRBV9	TRBJ2-6
CASGVGAEQYF	TRBV6-5	TRBJ2-7
CASTQRRAVEQFF	TRBV27	TRBJ2-1
CASSLGLATDTQYF	TRBV5-1	TRBJ2-3
CATSRDLGGPETQYF	TRBV15	TRBJ2-5
CAISAGGDETQYF	TRBV10-3	TRBJ2-5
CASSSTTGLAAAYNEQFF	TRBV28	TRBJ2-1
CASSHASISAPPEDEQFF	TRBV4-1	TRBJ2-1
CASSSPGDFGNQPQHF	TRBV28	TRBJ1-5
CASSGRGGTVDYGYTF	TRBV28	TRBJ1-2
CASSQGTSGGNEQFF	TRBV4-1	TRBJ2-1
CASSLEGRVETQYF	TRBV5-6	TRBJ2-5
CASSAGPNTEAFF	TRBV9	TRBJ1-1
CASSAGLALETQYF	TRBV25-1	TRBJ2-5
CASSRGTGFSEAFF	TRBV27	TRBJ1-1
CSARSYNEQFF	TRBV20-1	TRBJ2-1
CASSKTVYYEQYF	TRBV27	TRBJ2-7
CASSAGGGGANVLTF	TRBV5-1	TRBJ2-6
CSVCQAVNTEAFF	TRBV29-1	TRBJ1-1
CASSLVSGGRNQPQHF	TRBV5-4	TRBJ1-5
CATSLIAGSSYEQYF	TRBV15	TRBJ2-7
CSFGRGSYNEQFF	TRBV29-1	TRBJ2-1
CATSRGQGSHNEQFF	TRBV15	TRBJ2-1
CASSQDSVGGGPSNTGELFF	TRBV4-1	TRBJ2-2
CASSSSSVMAQHF	TRBV7-9	TRBJ1-5
CASRWGTGVREKLFF	TRBV2	TRBJ1-4
CASSFSGFSGNTIYF	TRBV27	TRBJ1-3
CASSQSGDTQYF	TRBV7-8	TRBJ2-3
CASSGSESLGDEQFF	TRBV7-3	TRBJ2-1
CSVESQETGELFF	TRBV29-1	TRBJ2-2
CASSYLGQGGNQPQHF	TRBV6-6	TRBJ1-5